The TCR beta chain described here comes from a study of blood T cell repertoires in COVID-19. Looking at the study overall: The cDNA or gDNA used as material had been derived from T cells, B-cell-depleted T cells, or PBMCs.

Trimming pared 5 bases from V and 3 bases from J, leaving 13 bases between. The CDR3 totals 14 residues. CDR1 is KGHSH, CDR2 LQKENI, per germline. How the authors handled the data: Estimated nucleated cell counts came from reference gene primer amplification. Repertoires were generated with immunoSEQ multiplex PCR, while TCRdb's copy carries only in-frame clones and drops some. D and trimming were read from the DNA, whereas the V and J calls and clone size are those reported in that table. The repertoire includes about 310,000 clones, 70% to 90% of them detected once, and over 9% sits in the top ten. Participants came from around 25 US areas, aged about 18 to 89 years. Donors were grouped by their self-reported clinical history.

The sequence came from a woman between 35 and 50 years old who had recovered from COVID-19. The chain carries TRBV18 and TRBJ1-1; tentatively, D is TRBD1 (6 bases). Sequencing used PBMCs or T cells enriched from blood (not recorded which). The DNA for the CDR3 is TGTGCCAGCTCATTAGCACAGGGTGACACTGAAGCTTTCTTT. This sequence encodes CASSLAQGDTEAFF.